The clone carrying this TCR beta chain was seen a few times. The CDR3 is made up of 17 amino acids. V was clipped by 1 base and J by 5 bases, with 20 bases between them. CDR1 is SGHTA and CDR2 is FQGNSA in the germline V gene. This sample was taken from a study of T cell repertoires in cytomegalovirus infection. TCRdb passed the reads through MiXCR, listing each CDR3 protein once. Of 200,000 or so distinct CDR3 sequences listed, roughly 27% were seen once; the top ten hold approximately 30%. V gene TRBV7-2 combines with J gene TRBJ1-1; D perhaps matches TRBD1 (5 bases). Input material: PBMCs. The origin of this receptor is a human donor in good health (CMV status not recorded). Some clones in this sample may be carry-over from other donors' samples. CDR3 sequence reads: CASSLVDNGGMGTEAFF. DNA for the CDR3: TGTGCCAGCAGCTTAGTTGATAATGGGGGGATGGGGACTGAAGCTTTCTTT.